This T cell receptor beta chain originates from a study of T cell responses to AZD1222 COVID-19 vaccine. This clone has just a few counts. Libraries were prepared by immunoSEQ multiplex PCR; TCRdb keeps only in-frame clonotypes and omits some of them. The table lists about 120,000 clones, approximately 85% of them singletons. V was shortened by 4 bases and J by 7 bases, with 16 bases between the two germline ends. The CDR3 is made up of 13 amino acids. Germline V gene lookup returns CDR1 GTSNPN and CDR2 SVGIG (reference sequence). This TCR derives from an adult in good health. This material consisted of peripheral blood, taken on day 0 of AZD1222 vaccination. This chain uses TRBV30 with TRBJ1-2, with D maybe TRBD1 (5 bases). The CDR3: CAWKVRGGGGYTF. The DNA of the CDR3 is TGTGCCTGGAAAGTTCGGGGCGGAGGTGGCTACACCTTC.